This TCR beta chain derives from a study of T cell changes during pregnancy in multiple sclerosis. Libraries were prepared by immunoSEQ multiplex PCR; TCRdb keeps only in-frame clonotypes and omits some of them. This sample has some 40,000 clones; 93% occur once, and the top ten carry roughly 0.39%. In this sample, this clone turned up once. V gave up 1 base and J gave up 4 bases; unmatched junction bases: 3. This CDR3 comprises 15 residues. CDR1 SGHVS and CDR2 FNYEAQ come from the germline V gene. The V gene is TRBV7-6, the J gene TRBJ2-3; 9 positions agree with TRBD1. The sample in question was CD4+ T cells from peripheral blood mononuclear cells, obtained in the first trimester of pregnancy. The TCR sequence derives from a female donor with multiple sclerosis, enrolled in a pregnancy study. DNA of the CDR3: TGTGCCAGCAGCTTAGAGGGACAGGGCCCAGATACGCAGTATTTT. This gives the protein CASSLEGQGPDTQYF.